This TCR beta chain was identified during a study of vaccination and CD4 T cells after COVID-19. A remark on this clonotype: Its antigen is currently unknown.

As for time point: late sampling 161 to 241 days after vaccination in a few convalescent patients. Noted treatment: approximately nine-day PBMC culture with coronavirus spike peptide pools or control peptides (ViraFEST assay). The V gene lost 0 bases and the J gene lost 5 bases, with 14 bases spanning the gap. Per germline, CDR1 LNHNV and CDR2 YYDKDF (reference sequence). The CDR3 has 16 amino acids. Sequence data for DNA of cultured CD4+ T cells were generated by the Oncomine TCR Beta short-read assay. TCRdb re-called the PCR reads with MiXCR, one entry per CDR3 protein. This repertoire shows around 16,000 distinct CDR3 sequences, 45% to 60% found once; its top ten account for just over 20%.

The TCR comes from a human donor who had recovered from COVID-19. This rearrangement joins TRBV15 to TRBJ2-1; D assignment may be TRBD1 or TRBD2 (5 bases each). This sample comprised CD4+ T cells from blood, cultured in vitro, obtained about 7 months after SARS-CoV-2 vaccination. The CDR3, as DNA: TGTGCCACCAGCAGAGATCCGGGACGGTGGAACAATGAGCAGTTCTTC. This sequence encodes CATSRDPGRWNNEQFF.